This record covers a single T cell receptor (beta chain). The antigen is not known. Libraries were prepared by immunoSEQ multiplex PCR; TCRdb keeps only in-frame clonotypes and omits some of them. The data contain approximately 110,000 clones, more than 65% of them seen just once; the ten biggest clones take up 20% to 25%. This CDR3 comprises 15 residues. CDR1 and CDR2 from the germline V gene are SGHAT and FQNNGV. With 3 bases removed from V and 8 bases from J, the gap between germline ends came to 19 bases. Only Caucasian adults living in Nashville, Tennessee served as donors. The data stem from a study of shared clonotypes between healthy human individuals. Study conclusions and caveats: Researchers sampled only blood; tissue repertoires likely differ.

The sequenced sample consisted of memory CD8+ T cells sorted from blood. Subset in this sample: CD45RO+ cells pooled with CCR7-negative TemRA cells. This TCR came from a woman between 25 and 40 years old in good health. This chain connects TRBV11-2 to TRBJ1-2; D remains ambiguous. The DNA of the CDR3 is TGTGCCAGCAGCTTCGGCGCGGTTCTAATTGAGGGCTACACCTTC. Its protein is CASSFGAVLIEGYTF.